This TCR beta chain was recorded in a study of monozygotic twins with inflammatory bowel disease. Following a re-call of the 5' RACE reads, TCRdb has one entry per CDR3 protein and lacks DNA. The sample data list around 380,000 distinct CDR3 sequences. Sequencing was done on a sample of blood. The sequence was obtained from a human donor with ulcerative colitis or Crohn's disease, or a healthy co-twin of an affected twin (not recorded which).

CDR3 residues: CASSPSQPPLSGANVLTF. The chain is built from TRBV18 and TRBJ2-6; TCRdb indicates TRBD2, and absent DNA this call remains unverified. The CDR3 totals 18 residues. In germline, CDR1 is KGHSH, CDR2 LQKENI.